This TCR beta chain stems from a study of shared clonotypes between healthy human individuals. A few counts support this clone. Clones were sequenced by immunoSEQ multiplex PCR, and TCRdb holds only the in-frame ones, with some missing. The sample has roughly 1,100,000 clones, 65% to 80% seen once. This CDR3 has 14 residues. Trimming removed 0 bases at V and 2 bases at J, with 8 bases between. From germline, CDR1 is MNHEY and CDR2 SVGAGI. Division of CD4+ cells produced a CD45RA+ naive subset and a CD45RA-negative memory subset. This chain connects TRBV6-5 to TRBJ2-7; D perhaps matches TRBD1 (5 bases). The receptor's source is a young man in good health. Source material: memory CD4+ T cells sorted from blood. Subset given: CD45RA-negative fraction. CDR3 residues: CASSYSSGTYEQYF. As DNA, the CDR3 is TGTGCCAGCAGTTACTCATCAGGGACCTACGAGCAGTACTTC.